This entry describes one T cell receptor beta chain. Researchers ran the PCR with 60 Vbeta and 13 Jbeta primers. Produced via immunoSEQ multiplex PCR; TCRdb's table is partial and in-frame only. The sample contains about 180,000 clones, roughly 84% of which appear only once. The sample belongs to a study of cytomegalovirus exposure and HLA in healthy donors. Looked up from germline, CDR1 is MNHEY and CDR2 is SVGAGI. V shed 6 bases and J 0 bases; nucleotides not matched to a gene: 2. The CDR3 loop spans 14 amino acids. Sample: PBMCs. The sequence came from a girl aged 2 to 10 in good health and CMV-seropositive. The gene calls are TRBV6-5 and TRBJ1-2; 9 bases fit TRBD1. The CDR3 loop reads CASSRQGANYGYTF. CDR3 nucleotide sequence: TGTGCCAGCAGCCGACAGGGGGCTAACTATGGCTACACCTTC.